This entry features one T cell receptor beta chain sequence. Trimming removed 1 base at V and 8 bases at J, with 20 bases between. The CDR3 contains 16 residues. Germline CDR1 is MDHEN and CDR2 is SYDVKM. This sample was taken from a study of shared clonotypes between healthy human individuals. Free of recent acute infections or vaccinations, the donors were healthy HIV-negative adults. The table came from immunoSEQ multiplex PCR; TCRdb's copy has only in-frame clones and leaves some out. The sample comprises 2 million to 2.5 million clones, 92% of which are singletons, and around 0.38% rests with the top ten.

The receptor comes from a man between 18 and 35 years old in good health. Some clones in this sample may be carry-over from other donors' samples. The sequencing sample was made of naive CD4+ T cells from PBMCs. Subset defined: CD45RA+ positively selected. The chain is built from TRBV28 and TRBJ1-1, with a tentative D call TRBD1 (5 bases). The CDR3 here is CASSLFQGSWAGEAFF. CDR3 in DNA: TGTGCCAGCAGTTTATTTCAGGGAAGTTGGGCCGGGGAAGCTTTCTTT.